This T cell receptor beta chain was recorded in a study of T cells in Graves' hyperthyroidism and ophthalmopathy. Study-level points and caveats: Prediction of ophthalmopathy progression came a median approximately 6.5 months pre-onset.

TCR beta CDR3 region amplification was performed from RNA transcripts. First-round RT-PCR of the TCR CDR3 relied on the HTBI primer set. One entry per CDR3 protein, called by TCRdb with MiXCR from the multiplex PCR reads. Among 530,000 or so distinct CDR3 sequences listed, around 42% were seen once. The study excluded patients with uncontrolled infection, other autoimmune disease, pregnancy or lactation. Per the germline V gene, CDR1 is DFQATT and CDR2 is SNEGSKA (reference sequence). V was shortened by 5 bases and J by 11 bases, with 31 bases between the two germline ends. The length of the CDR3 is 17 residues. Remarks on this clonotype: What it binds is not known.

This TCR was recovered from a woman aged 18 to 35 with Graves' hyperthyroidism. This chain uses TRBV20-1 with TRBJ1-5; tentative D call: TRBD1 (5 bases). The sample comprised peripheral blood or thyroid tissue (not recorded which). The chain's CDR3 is CSAWGGDIQGAQETQHF. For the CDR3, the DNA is TGCAGTGCTTGGGGGGGGGATATCCAAGGTGCCCAAGAGACCCAGCATTTT.